The 15 T cell receptor beta chains listed next were all sequenced from one sample in a study of cytotoxic CD8 clonotypes in ibrutinib-treated CLL. The data were produced by immunoSEQ multiplex PCR, yet TCRdb's version contains in-frame clones alone and is incomplete. The sample includes roughly 24,000 clones, 78% seen only once; the top ten take roughly 9.5%. Sequencing was performed on PBMCs, taken before ibrutinib treatment. Receptor source: a human donor with chronic lymphocytic leukemia.

This clone has more than one count but fewer than ten. The genes are TRBV10-3 and TRBJ2-4; TRBD2 matches 12 bases. This CDR3 has 16 amino acids. Germline values: CDR1 ENHRY, CDR2 SYGVKD. The trim removed 2 bases at V and 6 bases at J, leaving 5 bases unmatched. Here the CDR3 reads CAISEELAGGRNIQYF. In DNA form, the CDR3 reads TGTGCCATCAGTGAGGAACTAGCGGGAGGTAGAAACATTCAGTACTTC.

The chain carries TRBV19 and TRBJ2-3, with 7 bases matching TRBD2. The CDR3 covers 13 residues. Unmatched junction bases numbered 10, after V lost 10 bases and J lost 6 bases. Per the germline V gene, CDR1 is LNHDA and CDR2 is SQIVND (reference sequence). The CDR3 coding sequence is TGTGCCACCTCGGGGGGAGTCGCGGATACGCAGTATTTT. Its protein product is CATSGGVADTQYF.

This sequence joins TRBV19 and TRBJ1-1; D is unresolved. Between the trimmed V and J ends, which lost 3 bases and 7 bases, there was a span of 9 bases. Germline V lookup: CDR1 LNHDA, CDR2 SQIVND (reference sequence). The CDR3 has 12 amino acids. The CDR3 sequence: CASSIIGGEAFF. The CDR3 coding sequence is TGTGCCAGTAGTATTATCGGCGGTGAAGCTTTCTTT.

This clone was found a few times. The gene calls are TRBV12-5 and TRBJ2-2, with 8 positions matching TRBD2. The CDR3 spans 16 residues. The V and J ends lost 7 bases and 2 bases, in that order; junction bases with no gene match: 9. The V gene's germline CDR1 is LGHNT and CDR2 FRNRAP. CDR3 residues: CASALVAGSNTGELFF. The CDR3 nucleotides are TGTGCTAGTGCCCTCGTAGCGGGGTCAAACACCGGGGAGCTGTTTTTT.

The rearrangement uses TRBV2 and TRBJ1-1, with D possibly TRBD1 on 6 matching bases. This CDR3 is 13 amino acids long. CDR1 and CDR2 (germline): SNHLY, FYNNEI. Trimming left V 6 bases short and J 5 bases short, with 13 bases between. CDR3 in amino acids: CASRRGGRTEAFF. The CDR3 bases are TGTGCCAGCAGGAGAGGGGGGAGGACTGAAGCTTTCTTT.

This sequence joins TRBV5-1 and TRBJ2-5; D is possibly TRBD2 (6 bases). This CDR3 has 16 residues. CDR1 SGHRS and CDR2 YFSETQ come from the germline V gene. The ends were cut back, 4 bases at V and 1 base at J, with 17 bases in the middle. CDR3 sequence (DNA): TGCGCCAGCAGCCAAGGGACTGATGGGACCCAAGAGACCCAGTACTTC. Translation: CASSQGTDGTQETQYF.

The chain joins TRBV29-1 to TRBJ2-7, with D hard to call. The V gene's germline CDR1 is SQVTM and CDR2 ANQGSEA. Trimming cost V 1 base and J 0 bases, with 4 bases left between them. CDR3 length equals 12 residues. The CDR3 region has the DNA TGCAGCGTTGAAGTGGACTCCTACGAGCAGTACTTC. Amino acid sequence: CSVEVDSYEQYF.

V gene TRBV18 combines with J gene TRBJ1-2, with TRBD1 matching 8 bases. The CDR3 is 17 residues long. Germline values: CDR1 KGHSH, CDR2 LQKENI. The J segment lost 4 bases and the V segment lost 3 bases, leaving 13 bases of the junction unmatched. The CDR3 region is CASSPVITGGSPYGYTF. The CDR3 DNA is TGTGCCAGCTCACCGGTCATCACAGGGGGATCCCCCTATGGCTACACCTTC.

This clone was counted a few times. The chain is built from TRBV18 and TRBJ1-2; TRBD1 agrees at 8 bases. With V trimmed by 0 bases and J by 4 bases, 10 bases remained unmatched. This CDR3 contains 17 residues. From germline, CDR1 is KGHSH and CDR2 LQKENI. CDR3 sequence (DNA): TGTGCCAGCTCACCACCGAGGACAGGGTTAGGGATCTATGGCTACACCTTC. Its translation: CASSPPRTGLGIYGYTF.

The chain recombines TRBV9 with TRBJ2-3; weak D call: TRBD1 (6 bases). V was pared by 3 bases and J by 1 base, with 9 bases between. Per germline, CDR1 SGDLS and CDR2 YYNGEE. The length of the CDR3 is 14 residues. Written as DNA, the CDR3 is TGTGCCAGCAGCGGCGGACAGCGCACAGATACGCAGTATTTT. The encoded protein is CASSGGQRTDTQYF. The entire variable domain, with the rest obtained from reference TRBV9 and TRBJ2-3, is as follows: DSGVTQTPKHLITATGQRVTLRCSPRSGDLSVYWYQQSLDQGLQFLIQYYNGEERAKGNILERFSAQQFPDLHSELNLSSLELGDSALYFCASSGGQRTDTQYFGPGTRLTVL.

This clone has just a few counts. The V call is TRBV6-5, the J call TRBJ1-1; a possible D gene is TRBD1 (6 bases). CDR3 length equals 15 residues. The germline V gene encodes CDR1 MNHEY and CDR2 SVGAGI. V was clipped by 2 bases and J by 4 bases, with 14 bases between them. The CDR3 here is CASSYRRTEGTEAFF. The CDR3 region has the DNA TGTGCCAGCAGTTACCGACGGACAGAGGGCACTGAAGCTTTCTTT.

The CDR3 region has the DNA TGCAGCGTTGAAAAGGGACAGTTTTCCAATGAGCAGTTCTTC. Amino acids: CSVEKGQFSNEQFF. The J gene is TRBJ2-1, the V gene TRBV29-1; TRBD1 matches 7 bases. Germline V gene sequence: CDR1 SQVTM, CDR2 ANQGSEA. The CDR3 loop spans 14 amino acids. J was trimmed by 6 bases and V by 2 bases; bases with no gene match: 7.

This clone has more than one count but fewer than ten. The chain employs TRBV5-1 and TRBJ2-5; D uncertain. V lost 0 bases, J lost 1 base, and 10 bases lay in between. There are 15 residues in the CDR3. Germline V gene sequence: CDR1 SGHRS, CDR2 YFSETQ. CDR3 nucleotides: TGCGCCAGCAGCTTGGCCGTGGGGATCCAAGAGACCCAGTACTTC. Residues: CASSLAVGIQETQYF.

The chain couples TRBV5-6 to TRBJ2-1, with a weak D call TRBD2 (7 bases). This CDR3 comprises 17 residues. Germline CDR1 and CDR2: SGHDT and YYEEEE. Trimming removed 0 bases at V and 2 bases at J, with 15 bases between. The DNA of the CDR3 is TGTGCCAGCAGCTTGGAGGGTCGCGGGGGCCCCTACAATGAGCAGTTCTTC. Encoded protein: CASSLEGRGGPYNEQFF.

This chain connects TRBV5-6 to TRBJ2-7; the D is unclear. Germline CDR1 is SGHDT and CDR2 is YYEEEE. V gave up 1 base and J gave up 5 bases, with 7 bases separating them. The CDR3 is made up of 12 amino acids. The CDR3 loop reads CASSLTADEQYF. The CDR3 DNA follows: TGTGCCAGCAGCTTGACGGCGGACGAGCAGTACTTC.